This T cell receptor (beta chain) derives from a study of regulatory T cells in long-lasting Graves disease. The sample holds a few counts of this clonotype. The antigen remains unidentified. The J segment lost 6 bases and the V segment lost 0 bases, leaving 13 bases of the junction unmatched. The CDR3 contains 17 residues. Germline values: CDR1 DFQATT, CDR2 SNEGSKA (reference sequence). Study-level results: Tissue studied was limited to peripheral blood, excluding thyroid tissue.

Specified time point: newly diagnosed GD, antithyroid drugs for less than 3 months. RNA extracted from PBMCs served as the sequencing template. American Thyroid Association guidelines served as the basis for diagnosing Graves' disease. According to the study, TCR beta libraries were built with iRepertoire HTBI primers and CDR3-region Arm-PCR. Original processing methods: The identification of about 66 TRBV and 14 to 15 TRBJ segments was made across samples. Using its own MiXCR run on the multiplex PCR reads, TCRdb lists one record per CDR3 protein. These V and J calls originate from TCRdb's pipeline instead of the authors' own analysis. The sample has around 250,000 distinct CDR3 sequences, about 17% seen once. Separately, the same data were catalogued under a study of T cells in Graves' hyperthyroidism and ophthalmopathy.

The chain uses TRBV20-1 and TRBJ2-3; 9 bases match TRBD2. This material consisted of peripheral blood mononuclear cells (PBMCs), taken at new diagnosis, from a patient treated with antithyroid drugs. The sequence came from a woman aged 25 to 45 with Graves disease. CDR3 loop: CSARDLDGRGGWDTQYF. CDR3 in DNA: TGCAGTGCTAGAGATCTGGATGGGCGGGGGGGATGGGATACGCAGTATTTT.